These 30 T cell receptor beta chains originate from one sample sequenced in a study of glioma-infiltrating T cells after dendritic cell vaccination. Sequencing was performed with immunoSEQ multiplex PCR; in TCRdb, only in-frame clones are kept and a portion is missing. This table holds roughly 80,000 clones, roughly 90% found once. Sequences were derived from blood, sampled before dendritic cell vaccination. Every receptor here comes from a human donor with glioblastoma.

The chain recombines TRBV1 with TRBJ1-2. TRBV1 is deemed a pseudogene. There are 14 residues in the CDR3. In nucleotides, the CDR3 is TGCACCAGCAGCCAAAATGCGATCGACTATGGCTACACCTTC. It translates to CTSSQNAIDYGYTF.

The V call is TRBV19, the J call TRBJ1-5; 9 nucleotides agree with TRBD1. This CDR3 is 15 amino acids long. Trimming at V came to 8 bases and at J to 5 bases, leaving 10 bases not matched to a gene. The germline gives CDR1 LNHDA, CDR2 SQIVND (reference sequence). Written as DNA, the CDR3 is TGTGCCAGTCTAGAGGGGGGACAGGGCTATCAGCCCCAGCATTTT. Translation: CASLEGGQGYQPQHF.

V is TRBV11-3 and J is TRBJ2-3; D perhaps matches TRBD2 (6 bases). CDR1 is SGHNT, CDR2 YENEEA, per germline. The CDR3 covers 14 residues. The V end lost 4 bases, the J end lost 4 bases, and 12 bases lay between the germline ends. CDR3 loop: CASSSLATADTQYF. For the CDR3, the DNA is TGTGCCAGCAGCTCACTAGCTACGGCAGATACGCAGTATTTT. Complete variable domain (other parts from reference TRBV11-3 and TRBJ2-3): EAGVVQSPRYKIIEKKQPVAFWCNPISGHNTLYWYLQNLGQGPELLIRYENEEAVDDSQLPKDRFSAERLKGVDSTLKIQPAELGDSAVYLCASSSLATADTQYFGPGTRLTVL.

This chain uses TRBV10-3 with TRBJ2-5, with 7 bases lining up with TRBD1. Germline CDR1 ENHRY, CDR2 SYGVKD. Trimming took 10 bases from V and 0 from J; bases not matched to a gene: 8. The CDR3 covers 14 residues. The CDR3: CATWDRTYQETQYF. In DNA form, the CDR3 reads TGTGCCACCTGGGACAGAACCTACCAAGAGACCCAGTACTTC.

V is TRBV19 and J is TRBJ2-7; 11 nucleotides agree with TRBD2. The CDR3 has 15 amino acids. In germline, CDR1 is LNHDA, CDR2 SQIVND (reference sequence). Unmatched junction bases numbered 8, after V lost 4 bases and J lost 6 bases. CDR3 protein: CASSKGTGTSGEQYF. The CDR3 nucleotides read TGTGCCAGTAGTAAGGGGACCGGGACTAGCGGCGAGCAGTACTTC.

This chain connects TRBV2 to TRBJ2-7; 7 bases fit TRBD1. The CDR3 contains 14 residues. Germline CDR1 and CDR2: SNHLY and FYNNEI. The junction had 3 bases not matched to a gene; V was cut back by 4 bases and J by 0 bases. CDR3: CASSAQGDSYEQYF. CDR3 in DNA: TGTGCCAGCAGTGCTCAGGGGGACTCCTACGAGCAGTACTTC.

The chain employs TRBV6-5 and TRBJ1-1; possible D gene TRBD1, 5 bases. The CDR3 is made up of 11 amino acids. The germline V gene encodes CDR1 MNHEY and CDR2 SVGAGI. V was pared by 6 bases and J by 7 bases, with 9 bases between. In DNA form, the CDR3 reads TGTGCCAGCAGCCGGGGGGGTGAAGCTTTCTTT. Protein: CASSRGGEAFF.

V is TRBV10-3 and J is TRBJ1-1; no firm D call. CDR3 length equals 14 residues. V lost 7 bases and J 1 base, leaving 13 bases between the germline ends. Germline CDR1 is ENHRY and CDR2 is SYGVKD. The CDR3 is CAITPGTSNTEAFF. CDR3 sequence (DNA): TGTGCCATCACCCCAGGAACGTCGAACACTGAAGCTTTCTTT.

The table lists this clone with a count of one. This chain joins TRBV18 and TRBJ2-1; perhaps TRBD1 as D (5 bases). The CDR3 totals 14 residues. In germline, CDR1 is KGHSH, CDR2 LQKENI. Trimming stripped 3 bases from V and 3 bases from J, with 9 bases between. CDR3 protein: CASSPVDNYNEQFF. The CDR3 nucleotides read TGTGCCAGCTCACCCGTGGACAACTACAATGAGCAGTTCTTC.

V and J are TRBV9 and TRBJ1-1; 9 positions agree with TRBD1. V lost 3 bases, J lost 4 bases, and 7 bases stayed unmatched. CDR3 length: 15 residues. Germline CDR1 is SGDLS and CDR2 is YYNGEE. DNA for the CDR3: TGTGCCAGCAGCGGGACAGGGGATGGGCGCACTGAAGCTTTCTTT. Translated: CASSGTGDGRTEAFF.

This chain connects TRBV7-2 to TRBJ2-5, with 7 bases fitting TRBD2. The CDR3 consists of 14 residues. Germline V gene data show CDR1 as SGHTA and CDR2 as FQGNSA. The V and J ends lost 5 bases and 7 bases, in that order; junction bases with no gene match: 10. In DNA form, the CDR3 reads TGTGCCAGCAGCACGGGACCGGGGGGTCGGACCCAGTACTTC. It is translated as CASSTGPGGRTQYF.

The rearrangement links TRBV2 to TRBJ2-1; 12 bases align to TRBD2. Germline CDR1 is SNHLY and CDR2 is FYNNEI. V was pared by 3 bases and J by 6 bases, with 9 bases of the junction left unmatched. There are 17 residues in the CDR3. CDR3 DNA: TGTGCCAGCAGTGATATCGGACTAGCGGGGAGAACCAATGAGCAGTTCTTC. It yields the protein CASSDIGLAGRTNEQFF.

The CDR3 region is CASSPLHGLSLNNEQFF. The CDR3 nucleotides read TGTGCCAGCAGCCCCCTCCATGGACTGAGCTTAAACAATGAGCAGTTCTTC. The rearrangement links TRBV2 to TRBJ2-1; the D gene is possibly TRBD2 (5 bases). V lost 6 bases, J lost 5 bases, and 23 bases lay in between. There are 17 residues in the CDR3. Germline V gene sequence: CDR1 SNHLY, CDR2 FYNNEI. Variable domain in full (rest from reference TRBV2 and TRBJ2-1): EPEVTQTPSHQVTQMGQEVILRCVPISNHLYFYWYRQILGQKVEFLVSFYNNEISEKSEIFDDQFSVERPDGSNFTLKIRSTKLEDSAMYFCASSPLHGLSLNNEQFFGPGTRLTVL.

Concerning this clone: One junction end does not reproduce the germline sequence, and a read error may be involved. Other DNA sequences in the sample encode the same CDR3. This sequence joins TRBV2 and TRBJ1-6; no definite D call. The germline CDR1 and CDR2 sequences are SNHLY and FYNNEI. The CDR3 has 15 residues. Here the CDR3 DNA reads TGTGCCAGCAGTGAAGCGTCCGCGAGGAATTCCCCCCTCCACTTT. It yields the protein CASSEASARNSPLHF.

J is TRBJ1-1 and V is TRBV19; tentative D call: TRBD1 (6 bases). Germline V CDR1 and CDR2: LNHDA, SQIVND (reference sequence). The CDR3 consists of 13 residues. Deletions cut 3 bases from V and 7 bases from J, with 12 bases between. CDR3 loop: CASSMQAGVEAFF. CDR3 sequence (DNA): TGTGCCAGTAGTATGCAGGCAGGGGTTGAAGCTTTCTTT.

This rearrangement joins TRBV9 to TRBJ2-7; tentatively, D is TRBD1 (5 bases). This CDR3 has 15 amino acids. Trimming left V 4 bases short and J 6 bases short, with 20 bases between. The germline V gene has CDR1 SGDLS and CDR2 YYNGEE. The CDR3 loop is CASSPSQTAFVEQYF. The CDR3 region has the DNA TGTGCCAGCAGCCCCAGCCAGACAGCCTTCGTCGAGCAGTACTTC.

V is TRBV2 and J is TRBJ1-2, with TRBD1 as a possible D gene (6 bases). The V gene's germline CDR1 is SNHLY and CDR2 FYNNEI. V lost 5 bases to trimming and J lost 3 bases, with 16 bases between them. The CDR3 has 15 amino acids. The CDR3 DNA follows: TGTGCCAGCAGTCTACAGGGAGCGCGCGACTATGGCTACACCTTC. As protein: CASSLQGARDYGYTF.

This chain connects TRBV9 to TRBJ2-7; 9 nucleotides align to TRBD2. This CDR3 spans 15 amino acids. Germline trimming cut 0 bases from V and 0 bases from J; bases unmatched to any gene: 1. CDR1 and CDR2 from the germline V gene are SGDLS and YYNGEE. DNA of the CDR3: TGTGCCAGCAGCGTAGGACTAGCGGCCTCCTACGAGCAGTACTTC. Its protein is CASSVGLAASYEQYF.

The chain employs TRBV7-9 and TRBJ1-4; 9 bases fit TRBD1. The germline CDR1 and CDR2 sequences are SEHNR and FQNEAQ (reference sequence). V shed 4 bases, J shed 8 bases, and the junction held 8 bases outside the gene matches. CDR3 size: 15 residues. CDR3 sequence: CASSWSGTGREKLFF. The CDR3, as DNA: TGTGCCAGCAGCTGGTCCGGGACAGGGAGAGAAAAACTGTTTTTT.

This clone came up once. The chain joins TRBV19 to TRBJ2-3, with 8 bases that match TRBD2. This CDR3 spans 15 amino acids. After removal of 4 bases from V and 6 bases from J, the junction contained 9 bases not matched to a gene. CDR1 LNHDA and CDR2 SQIVND come from the germline V gene (reference sequence). CDR3 DNA: TGTGCCAGTAGTACCCCAGCGGGAGTAGCGGATACGCAGTATTTT. Encoded protein: CASSTPAGVADTQYF.

The J gene is TRBJ2-5, the V gene TRBV11-2; D perhaps matches TRBD2 (5 bases). V was clipped by 6 bases and J by 2 bases, with 16 bases between them. The CDR3 is 15 residues long. Looked up from germline, CDR1 is SGHAT and CDR2 is FQNNGV. The CDR3 sequence: CASRGKGRNQETQYF. The CDR3 DNA reads TGTGCCAGCAGAGGCAAAGGGAGAAATCAAGAGACCCAGTACTTC.

The V call is TRBV4-1, the J call TRBJ2-3, with D maybe TRBD2 (6 bases). The germline gives CDR1 MGHRA, CDR2 YSYEKL. The CDR3 has 15 residues. V lost 4 bases, J lost 4 bases, and 15 bases lay in between. The CDR3 DNA is TGCGCCAGCAGCCGGGACTCCCTTCCCTCAGATACGCAGTATTTT. Its translation is CASSRDSLPSDTQYF.

The chain links TRBV2 to TRBJ1-5; D remains unclear. There are 17 residues in the CDR3. Germline values: CDR1 SNHLY, CDR2 FYNNEI. V shed 2 bases and J shed 1 base, with 15 bases lying between them. CDR3 protein: CASSEIVARSSNQPQHF. The CDR3 nucleotides are TGTGCCAGCAGTGAAATTGTTGCACGGTCCAGCAATCAGCCCCAGCATTTT.

V gene TRBV30 combines with J gene TRBJ2-3; TRBD2 matches 10 bases. Trimming cost V 0 bases and J 7 bases; bases outside gene matches: 7. The CDR3 has 15 amino acids. The germline gives CDR1 GTSNPN, CDR2 SVGIG (reference sequence). The chain's CDR3 is CAWSVPSGGAHTQYF. For the CDR3, the DNA is TGTGCCTGGAGTGTACCCAGCGGGGGGGCTCATACGCAGTATTTT.

This chain connects TRBV2 to TRBJ2-1; D gene uncertain. The CDR3 length is 13 residues. The V end was cut by 10 bases, the J end by 6 bases, with 16 bases between. CDR1 is SNHLY, CDR2 FYNNEI, per germline. The CDR3 DNA reads as TGTGCCACCAACCTCCTAGTTTTCAATGAGCAGTTCTTC. This encodes CATNLLVFNEQFF.

The CDR3 here is CASSLVRITSTDTQYF. The DNA for the CDR3 is TGTGCCAGCAGCTTGGTCAGGATAACTAGCACAGATACGCAGTATTTT. The rearrangement uses TRBV5-8 and TRBJ2-3; no reliable D call. Germline values: CDR1 SGHTS, CDR2 YDEGEE. V was pared by 0 bases and J by 0 bases, with 11 bases between. The CDR3 is made up of 16 amino acids.

This clone was seen just once. The chain recombines TRBV9 with TRBJ2-2, with 10 nucleotides matching TRBD1. Losses at the gene ends were 5 bases for V and 4 bases for J; bases not matched to a gene: 8. This CDR3 is built from 16 residues. The germline V gene encodes CDR1 SGDLS and CDR2 YYNGEE. The CDR3 spells CASRPDRGPGTGELFF. In DNA form, the CDR3 reads TGTGCCAGCAGGCCTGACAGGGGGCCGGGCACCGGGGAGCTGTTTTTT.

The rearrangement joins TRBV5-4 to TRBJ2-7; D unclear. V lost 0 bases to trimming and J lost 3 bases, with 7 bases between them. CDR1 and CDR2 from the germline V gene are SGHNT and YYREEE (reference sequence). The CDR3 length is 13 residues. CDR3 loop: CASSLVGGYEQYF. For the CDR3, the DNA is TGTGCCAGCAGCTTGGTTGGCGGCTACGAGCAGTACTTC.

V gene TRBV2 combines with J gene TRBJ2-5; unclear D gene. This CDR3 comprises 12 residues. Trimming took 9 bases from V and 0 from J, leaving 8 bases between them. In germline, CDR1 is SNHLY, CDR2 FYNNEI. In DNA, the CDR3 is TGTGCCAGTACGGTGTACCAAGAGACCCAGTACTTC. Its translation: CASTVYQETQYF.

The V gene is TRBV30, the J gene TRBJ2-3, with D tentatively TRBD1 (6 bases). Germline V CDR1 and CDR2: GTSNPN, SVGIG (reference sequence). Trimming pared 4 bases from V and 6 bases from J, leaving 14 bases between. The CDR3 length is 13 residues. The CDR3 DNA reads as TGTGCCTGGACCAAACGACAGGATGATACGCAGTATTTT. Its translation: CAWTKRQDDTQYF.